A single sample gave rise to the 22 T cell receptor beta chains below, sequenced in a study of cytomegalovirus exposure and HLA in healthy donors. With 60 Vbeta and 13 Jbeta primers, the PCR was carried out. Generated by immunoSEQ multiplex PCR, the TCRdb table keeps only in-frame clones and is missing some. The repertoire has 85,000 to 90,000 clones, 65% to 80% of them found once; the top ten carry about 9.5%. The sequenced sample was PBMCs. The receptors were gathered from a man aged 25-40 years in good health and CMV-seropositive.

A single count supports this clone. The chain couples TRBV6-4 to TRBJ2-2; possible D gene TRBD2, 5 bases. V lost 6 bases and J 2 bases, leaving 13 bases between the germline ends. The CDR3 spans 15 residues. The germline gives CDR1 MRHNA, CDR2 SNTAGT. CDR3 amino acids: CASRTGLGNTGELFF. For the CDR3, the DNA is TGTGCCAGCAGAACCGGACTGGGCAACACCGGGGAGCTGTTTTTT.

This clone was seen only a few times. This chain joins TRBV19 and TRBJ1-5; D unresolved. CDR1 and CDR2 (germline): LNHDA, SQIVND (reference sequence). The V end lost 1 base, the J end lost 6 bases, and 7 bases lay between the germline ends. The CDR3 contains 13 residues. The DNA of the CDR3 is TGTGCCAGTAGTATAGCTCGAGGTCAGCCCCAGCATTTT. It yields the protein CASSIARGQPQHF.

The gene calls are TRBV7-2 and TRBJ1-2; D gene uncertain. The V end lost 5 bases, the J end lost 7 bases, and 14 bases lay between the germline ends. In germline, CDR1 is SGHTA, CDR2 FQGNSA. The CDR3 extends over 13 amino acids. CDR3 residues: CASSLRKSFGYTF. CDR3 coding DNA: TGTGCCAGCAGCCTACGAAAGAGTTTTGGCTACACCTTC.

J is TRBJ1-5 and V is TRBV7-2; D is unresolved. Germline V gene data show CDR1 as SGHTA and CDR2 as FQGNSA. The CDR3 spans 16 residues. Trimming took off 1 base at V and 5 bases at J, with 15 bases between the two ends. CDR3 region: CASSLVVVRGHQPQHF. The CDR3, as DNA: TGTGCCAGCAGCTTAGTAGTTGTGCGGGGTCATCAGCCCCAGCATTTT.

In this sample, this clone turned up once. The genes are TRBV5-6 and TRBJ2-2, with D possibly being TRBD1 (5 bases). The CDR3 is 13 amino acids. Germline V lookup: CDR1 SGHDT, CDR2 YYEEEE. The ends were cut back, 4 bases at V and 6 bases at J, with 10 bases in the middle. The CDR3 reads CASSPTGSGELFF. As DNA, the CDR3 is TGTGCCAGCAGCCCAACAGGATCCGGGGAGCTGTTTTTT.

This clone has a handful of counts. This chain uses TRBV5-1 with TRBJ1-6; D is ambiguous. Looked up from germline, CDR1 is SGHRS and CDR2 is YFSETQ. V lost 0 bases to trimming and J lost 11 bases, with 9 bases between them. CDR3 length: 13 amino acids. The CDR3 loop reads CASSLDVTPPLHF. The CDR3 DNA follows: TGCGCCAGCAGCTTGGATGTCACTCCACCCCTCCACTTT.

The chain carries TRBV7-2 and TRBJ2-5; TRBD2 might be the D (5 bases). V lost 2 bases and J lost 4, with 8 bases in between. CDR3 length: 13 amino acids. Germline V gives CDR1 SGHTA, CDR2 FQGNSA. The CDR3 loop reads CASSLLARETQYF. The CDR3 DNA reads as TGTGCCAGCAGCTTACTAGCAAGAGAGACCCAGTACTTC. The whole variable domain, filled in from reference TRBV7-2 and TRBJ2-5, reads GAGVSQSPSNKVTEKGKDVELRCDPISGHTALYWYRQSLGQGLEFLIYFQGNSAPDKSGLPSDRFSAERTGGSVSTLTIQRTQQEDSAVYLCASSLLARETQYFGPGTRLLVL.

V usage is TRBV25-1 and J usage is TRBJ2-3; 8 nucleotides agree with TRBD2. This CDR3 comprises 18 residues. The germline gives CDR1 MGHDK, CDR2 SYGVNS. V gave up 0 bases and J gave up 6 bases; unmatched junction bases: 14. In DNA, the CDR3 is TGTGCCAGCAGTGAATACCGGTTGGAGGCGGGGGGCGGGGATACGCAGTATTTT. Protein product: CASSEYRLEAGGGDTQYF.

V usage is TRBV7-2 and J usage is TRBJ2-5; D remains unclear. The CDR3 is made up of 14 amino acids. Germline values: CDR1 SGHTA, CDR2 FQGNSA. V gave up 5 bases and J gave up 0 bases, with 10 bases separating them. The CDR3 coding sequence is TGTGCCAGCAGCCTGTCTGTGTACCAAGAGACCCAGTACTTC. This translates into CASSLSVYQETQYF.

The V and J genes are TRBV7-9 and TRBJ2-2; 9 bases fit TRBD1. The CDR3 length is 16 residues. V trimming: 5 bases; J trimming: 6 bases; junction bases outside the gene matches: 10. The V gene's germline CDR1 is SEHNR and CDR2 FQNEAQ (reference sequence). The DNA for the CDR3 is TGTGCCAGCAGCCGATCCGGGACAGGGTTTTCCGGGGAGCTGTTTTTT. It yields the protein CASSRSGTGFSGELFF. Variable domain in full (rest from reference TRBV7-9 and TRBJ2-2): DTGVSQNPRHKITKRGQNVTFRCDPISEHNRLYWYRQTLGQGPEFLTYFQNEAQLEKSRLLSDRFSAERPKGSFSTLEIQRTEQGDSAMYLCASSRSGTGFSGELFFGEGSRLTVL.

The V call is TRBV19, the J call TRBJ1-5, with 7 bases matching TRBD1. The CDR3 is 16 amino acids. CDR1 LNHDA and CDR2 SQIVND come from the germline V gene (reference sequence). V lost 5 bases and J lost 0; bases outside the gene matches: 7. The CDR3, as DNA: TGTGCCAGTAGTGGCAGACAGGGAGGTAGCAATCAGCCCCAGCATTTT. Translated, it gives CASSGRQGGSNQPQHF.

This clone came up a few times. The chain combines TRBV6-5 with TRBJ1-4; 7 positions agree with TRBD1. V shed 2 bases, J shed 8 bases, and the junction held 2 bases outside the gene matches. Germline values: CDR1 MNHEY, CDR2 SVGAGI. There are 13 residues in the CDR3. CDR3 sequence reads: CASSYLGQEKLFF. CDR3 sequence (DNA): TGTGCCAGCAGTTACCTGGGACAGGAAAAACTGTTTTTT.

The chain combines TRBV2 with TRBJ2-3, with 13 positions matching TRBD2. Looked up from germline, CDR1 is SNHLY and CDR2 is FYNNEI. The CDR3 extends over 17 amino acids. V was clipped by 7 bases and J by 0 bases; unmatched bases: 7. CDR3 region: CASKTSGGYFSTDTQYF. In DNA, the CDR3 is TGTGCCAGCAAGACTAGCGGGGGGTATTTTAGCACAGATACGCAGTATTTT.

The gene calls are TRBV5-4 and TRBJ1-2; a weak D match, TRBD1 (6 bases). Trimming shortened V by 3 bases and J by 7 bases, and 19 bases separated the two germline ends. Germline V gene lookup returns CDR1 SGHNT and CDR2 YYREEE (reference sequence). The CDR3 sequence is 15 residues long. As DNA, the CDR3 is TGTGCCAGCAGCTATATCGTGCAGGGGAGCGGTGGCTACACCTTC. Encoded protein: CASSYIVQGSGGYTF.

V usage is TRBV2 and J usage is TRBJ2-7; D uncertain. Germline V gene sequence: CDR1 SNHLY, CDR2 FYNNEI. This CDR3 has 14 residues. V was shortened by 3 bases and J by 1 base, with 10 bases between the two germline ends. CDR3 sequence reads: CASSEYVLSYEQYF. The CDR3 region has the DNA TGTGCCAGCAGTGAGTACGTCCTATCCTACGAGCAGTACTTC.

This clone was seen only once. The CDR3 sequence is CASRWGTGGSATEAFF. The CDR3 region has the DNA TGCGCCAGCAGATGGGGGACAGGGGGGTCGGCCACTGAAGCTTTCTTT. J is TRBJ1-1 and V is TRBV5-1; the match to TRBD1 covers 11 bases. The CDR3 spans 16 residues. The V gene end was trimmed by 5 bases and the J gene end by 4 bases; junction bases not matched to a gene: 10. The germline V gene encodes CDR1 SGHRS and CDR2 YFSETQ. The complete variable domain, with remaining parts taken from reference TRBV5-1 and TRBJ1-1, reads KAGVTQTPRYLIKTRGQQVTLSCSPISGHRSVSWYQQTPGQGLQFLFEYFSETQRNKGNFPGRFSGRQFSNSRSEMNVSTLELGDSALYLCASRWGTGGSATEAFFGQGTRLTVV.

The chain couples TRBV18 to TRBJ2-7, with 10 bases lining up with TRBD2. V shed 3 bases, J shed 8 bases, and the junction held 16 bases outside the gene matches. The CDR3 spans 17 residues. CDR1 is KGHSH, CDR2 LQKENI, per germline. The CDR3 DNA reads as TGTGCCAGCTCACCCGTTAGGAGCGGGGGGGTCCTGGCGCAGCAGTACTTC. This gives the protein CASSPVRSGGVLAQQYF.

In this sample, this clone turned up once. This chain joins TRBV19 and TRBJ2-2; 8 nucleotides agree with TRBD1. The CDR3 is 15 amino acids. Unmatched junction bases numbered 6, after V lost 4 bases and J lost 5 bases. From germline, CDR1 is LNHDA and CDR2 SQIVND (reference sequence). The CDR3 DNA reads TGTGCCAGTAGTAGGACAGGGTTGGGTACCGGGGAGCTGTTTTTT. This gives the protein CASSRTGLGTGELFF.

This clone was observed a handful of times. The chain recombines TRBV18 with TRBJ2-7; TRBD1 agrees at 9 bases. The V segment lost 1 base and the J segment 3 bases; nucleotides outside the gene matches: 7. CDR3 length: 16 amino acids. Looked up from germline, CDR1 is KGHSH and CDR2 is LQKENI. The DNA for the CDR3 is TGTGCCAGCTCACCACTTTTAAGGGACAGGGTCTACGAGCAGTACTTC. Protein sequence: CASSPLLRDRVYEQYF. The whole variable domain, remainder taken from reference TRBV18 and TRBJ2-7, is NAGVMQNPRHLVRRRGQEARLRCSPMKGHSHVYWYRQLPEEGLKFMVYLQKENIIDESGMPKERFSAEFPKEGPSILRIQQVVRGDSAAYFCASSPLLRDRVYEQYFGPGTRLTVT.

The V and J genes are TRBV25-1 and TRBJ1-3, with D possibly being TRBD1 (5 bases). V dropped 4 bases and J dropped 0 bases, with 16 bases sitting between them. The germline V gene has CDR1 MGHDK and CDR2 SYGVNS. This CDR3 is built from 17 residues. CDR3: CASSATSDMSSGNTIYF. The CDR3 DNA is TGTGCCAGCAGTGCAACGTCGGACATGAGCTCTGGAAACACCATATATTTT.

This sequence joins TRBV5-6 and TRBJ1-4; D unclear. The CDR3 spans 16 residues. Between the trimmed V and J ends, which lost 2 bases and 6 bases, there was a span of 17 bases. The germline gives CDR1 SGHDT, CDR2 YYEEEE. CDR3 in DNA: TGTGCCAGCAGCTTCAGTGCGAGGCCTGCGTATGAAAAACTGTTTTTT. Amino acid sequence: CASSFSARPAYEKLFF.

The chain combines TRBV6-6 with TRBJ1-2; D is possibly TRBD1 (6 bases). CDR1 MNHNY and CDR2 SVGAGI come from the germline V gene (reference sequence). Trimming stripped 7 bases from V and 4 bases from J, with 19 bases between. The CDR3 totals 15 residues. The CDR3 sequence: CASNTPQGRGYGYTF. Written as DNA, the CDR3 is TGTGCCAGCAACACACCACAGGGTAGGGGCTATGGCTACACCTTC.